This TCR beta chain was identified in a study of cytomegalovirus exposure and HLA in healthy donors. The V and J ends lost 5 bases and 4 bases respectively, with 14 bases between them. Germline V gene sequence: CDR1 LNHDA, CDR2 SQIVND (reference sequence). This CDR3 has 14 amino acids. This clone has just one count. A multiplex PCR was run with 60 Vbeta primers and 13 Jbeta primers. Measured with immunoSEQ multiplex PCR; TCRdb has only the in-frame clones, and not every one. In the table there are approximately 150,000 clones, approximately 82% of which are singletons. The sample consisted of PBMCs. The chain combines TRBV19 with TRBJ1-2; D is unclear. This clonotype was obtained from a man aged 35 to 55 in good health and CMV-seronegative. For the CDR3, the DNA is TGTGCCAGTAGTCCGACATGGCTGGGCTATGGCTACACCTTC. It specifies CASSPTWLGYGYTF.